Below are 14 T cell receptor beta chains sequenced from a single sample in a study of post-analysis software for immune sequencing data. TCR beta cDNA libraries included unique molecular identifiers. TCRdb reanalysed the PCR reads using MiXCR and keeps one entry per CDR3 protein. The table shows roughly 160,000 distinct CDR3 sequences, with around 36% occurring only once. Specimen: blood, collected after autologous hematopoietic stem cell transplantation. These receptors came from a girl aged 5 to 17 with multiple sclerosis.

In its sample, this clonotype was seen a few times. The genes are TRBV20-1 and TRBJ2-1; weak D call: TRBD1 (5 bases). The CDR3 runs to 13 residues. V lost 5 bases and J 4 bases, leaving 12 bases between the germline ends. Looked up from germline, CDR1 is DFQATT and CDR2 is SNEGSKA (reference sequence). DNA of the CDR3: TGCAGTGCTTGGCGGACATCTTACAATGAGCAGTTCTTC. This codes for CSAWRTSYNEQFF.

This chain's CDR3 is CASRGRLAGHTDTQYF. The CDR3 DNA reads as TGTGCCAGCAGGGGGAGACTAGCGGGACACACAGATACGCAGTATTTT. The gene calls are TRBV6-1 and TRBJ2-3; 11 bases are shared with TRBD2. The CDR3 extends over 16 amino acids. Trimming cost V 6 bases and J 2 bases; bases outside gene matches: 7. The germline gives CDR1 MNHNS, CDR2 SASEGT.

The V and J genes are TRBV12-3 or TRBV12-4 and TRBJ2-1; D call uncertain. The DNA end lines up better with TRBJ2-7; the J call may be wrong. The CDR3 runs to 12 residues. DNA for the CDR3: TGTGCCAGCAGTCCTCTTGCCTACGAGCAGTACTTC. Translation gives CASSPLAYEQYF.

This sequence joins TRBV20-1 and TRBJ2-1, with 8 bases fitting TRBD2. Trimming at V came to 0 bases and at J to 15 bases, leaving 7 bases not matched to a gene. Germline values: CDR1 DFQATT, CDR2 SNEGSKA (reference sequence). CDR3 length: 12 residues. CDR3 sequence (DNA): TGCAGTGCTAGAGATGAGCTAGCGGGTTCGTTCTTC. Translation gives CSARDELAGSFF.

The gene calls are TRBV7-6 and TRBJ2-3; 13 bases match TRBD2. V dropped 5 bases and J dropped 9; count of bases not matched to a gene: 14. There are 17 residues in the CDR3. Germline V gene data show CDR1 as SGHVS and CDR2 as FNYEAQ. The CDR3: CASSRGLAGFPDTTQYF. The CDR3 nucleotides read TGTGCCAGCAGCCGGGGACTAGCGGGGTTTCCTGATACCACGCAGTATTTT.

J is TRBJ2-5 and V is TRBV20-1, with TRBD1 matching over 7 bases. CDR3 length: 13 amino acids. Germline CDR1 DFQATT, CDR2 SNEGSKA (reference sequence). The ends lost 2 bases at V and 4 bases at J; junction bases unmatched: 4. In DNA, the CDR3 is TGCAGTGCTAGAAAGACAGGGAGAGAGACCCAGTACTTC. Encoded protein: CSARKTGRETQYF.

This clonotype was recorded at least ten times. The J gene is TRBJ2-3, the V gene TRBV29-1, with D perhaps matching TRBD2 (5 bases). Germline lookup yields CDR1 SQVTM and CDR2 ANQGSEA. This CDR3 has 14 residues. Trimming took off 3 bases at V and 8 bases at J, with 18 bases between the two ends. In nucleotides, the CDR3 is TGCAGCGTTGAGCTAGCCTTCCCTTCGGGTACGCAGTATTTT. It codes for CSVELAFPSGTQYF.

The CDR3 DNA reads TGTGCCAGCAGTGAGAGGGGCAATCAGCCCCAGCATTTT. Protein sequence: CASSERGNQPQHF. V and J are TRBV6-4 and TRBJ1-5; no definite D call. Germline CDR1 is MRHNA and CDR2 is SNTAGT. The CDR3 consists of 13 residues. V gave up 3 bases and J gave up 2 bases, with 5 bases separating them.

This clonotype appeared a few times. The chain links TRBV7-3 to TRBJ1-1; 7 bases match TRBD1. The ends lost 5 bases at V and 1 base at J; junction bases unmatched: 7. The CDR3 consists of 15 residues. In germline, CDR1 is SGHTA, CDR2 FQGTGA. The DNA of the CDR3 is TGTGCCAGCAGCCCAGGGGGGGGCTGGAACACTGAAGCTTTCTTT. It translates to CASSPGGGWNTEAFF.

V is TRBV20-1 and J is TRBJ2-7; D gene unclear. The germline CDR1 and CDR2 sequences are DFQATT and SNEGSKA (reference sequence). The CDR3 loop spans 13 amino acids. V dropped 4 bases and J dropped 4 bases, with 14 bases sitting between them. The CDR3 region is CSATLDGGYEQYF. CDR3 bases: TGCAGTGCTACCCTGGACGGCGGTTACGAGCAGTACTTC.

In DNA form, the CDR3 reads TGTGCCAGCAGTTACTGGCGACAGGGGGCAGATACGCAGTATTTT. It encodes CASSYWRQGADTQYF. J is TRBJ2-3 and V is TRBV6-2 or TRBV6-3; 9 bases fit TRBD1. CDR1 and CDR2 from the germline V gene are MNHEY and SVGEGT. The V and J ends lost 1 base and 4 bases, in that order; junction bases with no gene match: 3. This CDR3 is built from 15 residues.

This sequence joins TRBV7-2 and TRBJ2-5; 12 positions match TRBD2. The DNA matches TRBJ2-7 better at its end, which makes the J call doubtful. The length of the CDR3 is 16 residues. Germline lookup yields CDR1 SGHTA and CDR2 FQGNSA. The CDR3 loop is CASSSGASGRGGEQYF. The DNA of the CDR3 is TGTGCCAGCAGCTCCGGGGCTAGCGGGAGGGGGGGCGAGCAGTACTTC.

The genes are TRBV5-6 and TRBJ1-2; no clear D gene. The V end lost 0 bases, the J end lost 2 bases, and 11 bases lay between the germline ends. The germline gives CDR1 SGHDT, CDR2 YYEEEE. The CDR3 has 15 residues. DNA of the CDR3: TGTGCCAGCAGCTTGGAGTTGAAGAGGAACTATGGCTACACCTTC. It encodes CASSLELKRNYGYTF.

The chain uses TRBV20-1 and TRBJ2-5; 7 bases line up with TRBD1. CDR3 length: 13 residues. After removal of 3 bases from V and 1 base from J, the junction contained 2 bases not matched to a gene. Germline-derived CDR1 and CDR2 are DFQATT and SNEGSKA (reference sequence). The CDR3 spells CSARGTAQETQYF. The CDR3 DNA is TGCAGTGCTAGGGGGACAGCCCAAGAGACCCAGTACTTC.